A single sample is the source of the 17 T cell receptor beta chains below, sequenced in a study of Ad26.COV2.S vaccination and SARS-CoV-2 variants. Treatment defined: 19 received Ad26.COV2.S at low or high dose, single or two shots; several received placebo; per-sample allocation not given. Collection of samples fell on day 63 after the first vaccine or placebo injection. TCRdb's copy holds only in-frame clones and misses some; the assay was immunoSEQ multiplex PCR. Of around 300,000 clones listed, roughly 90% are singletons. Sample: peripheral blood, taken in a trial of Ad26.COV2.S vaccine versus placebo. The receptors shown here come from a person between 18 and 65 years old who received the Ad26.COV2.S COVID-19 vaccine or a placebo.

The chain combines TRBV7-2 with TRBJ1-5, with 11 bases identical to TRBD1. Germline assignment: CDR1 SGHTA and CDR2 FQGNSA. V was pared by 4 bases and J by 6 bases, with 5 bases of the junction left unmatched. The CDR3 has 15 amino acids. The CDR3 protein is CASSWRGQGGQPQHF. For the CDR3, the DNA is TGTGCCAGCAGCTGGCGGGGACAGGGGGGTCAGCCCCAGCATTTT.

The chain is built from TRBV20-1 and TRBJ2-7; D ambiguous. CDR1 and CDR2 (germline): DFQATT, SNEGSKA (reference sequence). This CDR3 has 13 residues. V lost 3 bases and J 2 bases, leaving 11 bases between the germline ends. The CDR3 reads CSASSSYTYEQYF. CDR3 DNA sequence: TGCAGTGCTAGTAGCAGCTACACCTACGAGCAGTACTTC.

The J gene is TRBJ2-1, the V gene TRBV7-2; D gene uncertain. CDR1 SGHTA and CDR2 FQGNSA come from the germline V gene. Trimming took off 7 bases at V and 9 bases at J, with 10 bases between the two ends. This CDR3 comprises 11 residues. The CDR3 DNA follows: TGTGCCAGCACCCGGCGCCTTGAGCAGTTCTTC. It codes for CASTRRLEQFF.

This rearrangement joins TRBV24-1 to TRBJ2-3; 7 positions match TRBD1. CDR3 length equals 15 residues. Germline V gene lookup returns CDR1 KGHDR and CDR2 SFDVKD. V dropped 4 bases and J dropped 3; count of bases not matched to a gene: 6. CDR3: CATSDSGQVTDTQYF. The CDR3 DNA sequence: TGTGCCACCAGTGACTCCGGACAGGTAACAGATACGCAGTATTTT.

The chain has TRBV9 and TRBJ2-7; TRBD2 agrees at 10 bases. This CDR3 contains 15 residues. V gave up 0 bases and J gave up 4 bases; unmatched junction bases: 4. Per germline, CDR1 SGDLS and CDR2 YYNGEE. The CDR3 DNA is TGTGCCAGCAGCGTAGGGCTAGCGGGAGATTACGAGCAGTACTTC. Translation: CASSVGLAGDYEQYF.

The chain is built from TRBV18 and TRBJ2-2, with 8 nucleotides matching TRBD1. CDR1 is KGHSH and CDR2 is LQKENI in the germline V gene. The J segment lost 4 bases and the V segment lost 3 bases, leaving 10 bases of the junction unmatched. This CDR3 is built from 17 residues. The CDR3 sequence: CASSPEQGVIRTGELFF. CDR3 bases: TGTGCCAGCTCACCCGAACAGGGGGTAATACGCACCGGGGAGCTGTTTTTT.

This sequence joins TRBV2 and TRBJ1-5, with D tentatively TRBD1 (5 bases). Per the germline V gene, CDR1 is SNHLY and CDR2 is FYNNEI. V lost 6 bases to trimming and J lost 1 base, with 16 bases between them. CDR3 length equals 16 residues. As DNA, the CDR3 is TGTGCCAGCAGGCCCTTTGGGGGGAAAAGCAATCAGCCCCAGCATTTT. This encodes CASRPFGGKSNQPQHF. Full variable domain (remainder filled in from reference TRBV2 and TRBJ1-5): EPEVTQTPSHQVTQMGQEVILRCVPISNHLYFYWYRQILGQKVEFLVSFYNNEISEKSEIFDDQFSVERPDGSNFTLKIRSTKLEDSAMYFCASRPFGGKSNQPQHFGDGTRLSIL.

The rearrangement links TRBV7-9 to TRBJ2-3; TRBD2 matches at 10 bases. The CDR3 consists of 18 residues. J lost 4 bases, V lost 5 bases, and 15 bases had no gene match. Germline V gene sequence: CDR1 SEHNR, CDR2 FQNEAQ (reference sequence). The CDR3 region is CASSPTWASGSSADTQYF. CDR3 nucleotide sequence: TGTGCCAGCAGCCCTACTTGGGCTAGCGGGAGTAGCGCAGATACGCAGTATTTT.

The chain carries TRBV11-1 and TRBJ1-4, with D tentatively TRBD1 (5 bases). The CDR3 length is 15 residues. Trimming cost V 5 bases and J 3 bases, with 13 bases left between them. Looked up from germline, CDR1 is SGHAT and CDR2 is FQDESV (reference sequence). CDR3 sequence (DNA): TGTGCCAGCAGCCCGTCGTGGGGGTCTAATGAAAAACTGTTTTTT. Encoded protein: CASSPSWGSNEKLFF.

This clone was seen just once. Other DNA sequences of this sample code for an identical CDR3. The chain combines TRBV5-1 with TRBJ2-1; D is uncertain. This CDR3 comprises 15 residues. The ends were cut back, 1 base at V and 0 bases at J, with 8 bases in the middle. Germline lookup yields CDR1 SGHRS and CDR2 YFSETQ. The CDR3 reads CASSLTDPSYNEQFF. The CDR3 DNA sequence: TGCGCCAGCAGCTTGACGGACCCCTCCTACAATGAGCAGTTCTTC. Full variable domain (outside the CDR3, taken from reference TRBV5-1 and TRBJ2-1): KAGVTQTPRYLIKTRGQQVTLSCSPISGHRSVSWYQQTPGQGLQFLFEYFSETQRNKGNFPGRFSGRQFSNSRSEMNVSTLELGDSALYLCASSLTDPSYNEQFFGPGTRLTVL.

This clone showed up many times. The chain carries TRBV27 and TRBJ2-7, with D tentatively TRBD1 (6 bases). Germline assignment: CDR1 MNHEY and CDR2 SMNVEV (reference sequence). V dropped 4 bases and J dropped 3 bases, with 10 bases sitting between them. The CDR3 loop spans 13 amino acids. CDR3 DNA sequence: TGTGCCAGCAGTTGGGACAAGCACTACGAGCAGTACTTC. Translating it yields CASSWDKHYEQYF.

The rearrangement links TRBV2 to TRBJ2-7; 12 bases line up with TRBD2. This CDR3 has 15 residues. Germline CDR1 SNHLY, CDR2 FYNNEI. J gave up 8 bases and V 6 bases, and 11 bases lay outside the gene matches. The CDR3 DNA reads TGTGCCAGCAGCCCGACTAGCGGGGGACCCGGGCAGCAGTACTTC. Amino acid sequence: CASSPTSGGPGQQYF.

The V and J genes are TRBV2 and TRBJ1-1; no clear D gene. V was clipped by 4 bases and J by 1 base, with 4 bases between them. This CDR3 region has 12 residues. Germline V CDR1 and CDR2: SNHLY, FYNNEI. The CDR3 loop is CASSVQNTEAFF. Here the CDR3 DNA reads TGTGCCAGCAGTGTTCAGAACACTGAAGCTTTCTTT.

V and J are TRBV3-1 (or the pseudogene TRBV3-2) and TRBJ2-7; the D call may be TRBD1 or TRBD2 (5 bases each). CDR1 is LGHDT and CDR2 is YNNKEL in the germline V gene (reference sequence). V was shortened by 0 bases and J by 4 bases, with 13 bases between the two germline ends. This CDR3 spans 15 amino acids. CDR3: CASSQDTGTGYEQYF. DNA for the CDR3: TGTGCCAGCAGCCAAGACACCGGGACGGGATACGAGCAGTACTTC.

The J gene is TRBJ2-2, the V gene TRBV19, with D uncertain. The CDR3 consists of 14 residues. The V and J ends lost 3 bases and 3 bases respectively, with 8 bases between them. Germline assignment: CDR1 LNHDA and CDR2 SQIVND (reference sequence). The CDR3 bases are TGTGCCAGTAGTATGGACGGACACACCGGGGAGCTGTTTTTT. It codes for CASSMDGHTGELFF.

The chain uses TRBV2 and TRBJ1-4, with D unclear. Germline lookup yields CDR1 SNHLY and CDR2 FYNNEI. This CDR3 spans 14 amino acids. V lost 3 bases and J lost 3, with 8 bases in between. The CDR3 here is CASSDGRSNEKLFF. For the CDR3, the DNA is TGTGCCAGCAGTGACGGGCGGTCTAATGAAAAACTGTTTTTT.

V is TRBV5-4 and J is TRBJ1-2; D is ambiguous. This CDR3 comprises 13 residues. Trimming removed 2 bases from V and 1 base from J, with 6 bases in between. Germline CDR1 is SGHNT and CDR2 is YYREEE (reference sequence). As DNA, the CDR3 is TGTGCCAGCAGCTTTGACGGTAACTATGGCTACACCTTC. This codes for CASSFDGNYGYTF.